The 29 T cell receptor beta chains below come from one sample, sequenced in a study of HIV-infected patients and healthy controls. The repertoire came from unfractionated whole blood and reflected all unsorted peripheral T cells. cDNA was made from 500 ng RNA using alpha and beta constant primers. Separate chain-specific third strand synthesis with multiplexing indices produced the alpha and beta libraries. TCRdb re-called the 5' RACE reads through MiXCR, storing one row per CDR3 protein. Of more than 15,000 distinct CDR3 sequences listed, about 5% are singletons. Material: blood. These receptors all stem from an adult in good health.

The CDR3 DNA is TGCGCCAGCAGCCAAGGTTCCGGGACAGGGATCACTGAAGCTTTCTTT. The encoded protein is CASSQGSGTGITEAFF. This rearrangement joins TRBV4-3 to TRBJ1-1; TRBD1 agrees at 9 bases. Germline CDR1 and CDR2: LGHNA and YSLEER. Trimming took 1 base from V and 4 from J; bases not matched to a gene: 7. This CDR3 spans 16 amino acids.

CDR3 in DNA: TGCGCCAGCCGAGATCCGGGGTTCGATGGCTACACCTTC. It codes for CASRDPGFDGYTF. V is TRBV10-2 and J is TRBJ1-2; D uncertain. The CDR3 sequence is 13 residues long. The V and J ends lost 8 bases and 6 bases respectively, with 16 bases between them. The germline V gene encodes CDR1 WSHSY and CDR2 SAAADI.

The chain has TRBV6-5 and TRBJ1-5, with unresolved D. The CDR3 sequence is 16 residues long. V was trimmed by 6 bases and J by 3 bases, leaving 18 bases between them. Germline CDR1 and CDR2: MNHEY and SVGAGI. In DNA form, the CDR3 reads TGTGCCAGCAGCCCGCGGGTTGGCCCCTCCAATCAGCCCCAGCATTTT. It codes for CASSPRVGPSNQPQHF.

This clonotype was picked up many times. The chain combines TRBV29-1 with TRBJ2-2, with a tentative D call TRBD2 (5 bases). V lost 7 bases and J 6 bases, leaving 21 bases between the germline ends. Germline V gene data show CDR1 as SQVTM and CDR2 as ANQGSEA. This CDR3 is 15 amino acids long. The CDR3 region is CSAVEGNTWPGELFF. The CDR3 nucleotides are TGCAGCGCTGTTGAGGGAAACACTTGGCCCGGGGAGCTGTTTTTT.

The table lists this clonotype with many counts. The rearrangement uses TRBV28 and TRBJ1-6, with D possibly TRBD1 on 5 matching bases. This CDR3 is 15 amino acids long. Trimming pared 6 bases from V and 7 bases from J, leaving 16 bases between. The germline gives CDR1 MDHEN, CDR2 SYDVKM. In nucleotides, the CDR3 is TGTGCCAGCAGCGCATCCGGGGGTTCAAATTCACCCCTCCACTTT. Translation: CASSASGGSNSPLHF.

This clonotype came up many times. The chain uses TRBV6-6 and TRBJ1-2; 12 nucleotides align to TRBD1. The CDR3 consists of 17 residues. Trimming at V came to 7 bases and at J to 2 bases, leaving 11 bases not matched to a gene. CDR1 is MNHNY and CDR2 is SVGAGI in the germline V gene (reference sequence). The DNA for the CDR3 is TGTGCCAGCACGGTCGGGACAGGGGGCCGGACCAACTATGGCTACACCTTC. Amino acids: CASTVGTGGRTNYGYTF.

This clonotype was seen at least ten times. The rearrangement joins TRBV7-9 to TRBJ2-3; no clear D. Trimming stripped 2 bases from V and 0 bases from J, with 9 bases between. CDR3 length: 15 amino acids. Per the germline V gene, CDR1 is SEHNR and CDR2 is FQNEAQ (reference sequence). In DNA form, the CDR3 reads TGTGCCAGCAGCTTACAAGAGGCGAGCACAGATACGCAGTATTTT. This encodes CASSLQEASTDTQYF.

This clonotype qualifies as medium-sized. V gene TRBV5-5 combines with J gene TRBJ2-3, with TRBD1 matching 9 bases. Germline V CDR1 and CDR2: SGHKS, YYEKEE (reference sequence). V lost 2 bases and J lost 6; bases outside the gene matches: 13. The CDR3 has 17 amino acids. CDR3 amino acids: CASSFGPGQGNTDTQYF. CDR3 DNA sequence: TGTGCCAGCAGCTTCGGTCCGGGACAGGGCAATACGGATACGCAGTATTTT. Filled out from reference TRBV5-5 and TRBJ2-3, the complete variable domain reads DAGVTQSPTHLIKTRGQQVTLRCSPISGHKSVSWYQQVLGQGPQFIFQYYEKEERGRGNFPDRFSARQFPNYSSELNVNALLLGDSALYLCASSFGPGQGNTDTQYFGPGTRLTVL.

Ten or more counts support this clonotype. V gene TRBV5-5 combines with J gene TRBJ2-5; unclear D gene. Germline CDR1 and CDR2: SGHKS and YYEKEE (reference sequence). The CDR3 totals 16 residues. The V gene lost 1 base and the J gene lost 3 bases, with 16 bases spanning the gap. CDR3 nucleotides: TGTGCCAGCAGCTTGTATGAAGCAGATGGAGAAGAGACCCAGTACTTC. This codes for CASSLYEADGEETQYF.

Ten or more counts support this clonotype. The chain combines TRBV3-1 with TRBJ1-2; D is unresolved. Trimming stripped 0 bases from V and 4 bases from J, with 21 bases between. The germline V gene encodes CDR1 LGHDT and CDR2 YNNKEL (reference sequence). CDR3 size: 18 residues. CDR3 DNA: TGTGCCAGCAGCCAAGAAATTATTATCGGAGACACTAGCTATGGCTACACCTTC. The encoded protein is CASSQEIIIGDTSYGYTF.

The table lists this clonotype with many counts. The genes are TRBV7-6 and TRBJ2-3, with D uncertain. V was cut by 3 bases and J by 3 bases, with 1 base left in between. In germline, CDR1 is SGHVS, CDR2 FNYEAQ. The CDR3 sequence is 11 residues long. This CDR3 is CASSFTDTQYF. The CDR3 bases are TGTGCCAGCAGCTTTACAGATACGCAGTATTTT.

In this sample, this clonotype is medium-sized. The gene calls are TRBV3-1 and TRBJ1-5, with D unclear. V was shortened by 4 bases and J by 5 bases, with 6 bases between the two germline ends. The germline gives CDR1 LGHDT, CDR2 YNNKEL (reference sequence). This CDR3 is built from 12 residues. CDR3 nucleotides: TGTGCCAGCAGCCTGACTTATCAGCCCCAGCATTTT. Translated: CASSLTYQPQHF.

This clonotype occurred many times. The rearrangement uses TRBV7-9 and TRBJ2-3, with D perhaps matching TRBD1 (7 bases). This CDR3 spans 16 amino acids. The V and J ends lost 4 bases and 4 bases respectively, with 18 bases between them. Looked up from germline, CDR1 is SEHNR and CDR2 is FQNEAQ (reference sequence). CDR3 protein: CASSSSLEGAADTQYF. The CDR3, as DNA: TGTGCCAGCAGCTCCTCTCTGGAGGGGGCGGCAGATACGCAGTATTTT.

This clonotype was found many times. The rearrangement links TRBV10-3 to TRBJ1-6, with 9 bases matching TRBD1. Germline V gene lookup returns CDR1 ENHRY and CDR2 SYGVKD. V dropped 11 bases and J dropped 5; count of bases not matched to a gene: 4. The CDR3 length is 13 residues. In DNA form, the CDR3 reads TGTGCCGGCAGGGACAGGGATAATTCACCCCTCCACTTT. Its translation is CAGRDRDNSPLHF.

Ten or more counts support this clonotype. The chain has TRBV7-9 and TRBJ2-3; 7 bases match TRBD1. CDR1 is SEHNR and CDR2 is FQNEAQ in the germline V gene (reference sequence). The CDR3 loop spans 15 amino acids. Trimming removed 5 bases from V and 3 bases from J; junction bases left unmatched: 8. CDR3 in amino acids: CASSHDRARTDTQYF. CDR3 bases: TGTGCCAGCAGCCACGACAGGGCTAGGACAGATACGCAGTATTTT.

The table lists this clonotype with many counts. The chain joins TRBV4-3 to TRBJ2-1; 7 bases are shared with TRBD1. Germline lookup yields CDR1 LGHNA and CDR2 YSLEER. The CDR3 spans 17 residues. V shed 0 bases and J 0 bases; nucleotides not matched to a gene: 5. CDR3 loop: CASSQDYRGVSYNEQFF. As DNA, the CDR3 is TGCGCCAGCAGCCAAGATTACAGGGGAGTCTCCTACAATGAGCAGTTCTTC.

In DNA, the CDR3 is TGTGCCAGCAGTTTTCTCGTACTGACCTACGAGCAGTACTTC. Protein: CASSFLVLTYEQYF. The chain combines TRBV28 with TRBJ2-7; D gene unclear. V lost 3 bases and J lost 2, with 11 bases in between. The CDR3 loop spans 14 amino acids. Germline V lookup: CDR1 MDHEN, CDR2 SYDVKM.

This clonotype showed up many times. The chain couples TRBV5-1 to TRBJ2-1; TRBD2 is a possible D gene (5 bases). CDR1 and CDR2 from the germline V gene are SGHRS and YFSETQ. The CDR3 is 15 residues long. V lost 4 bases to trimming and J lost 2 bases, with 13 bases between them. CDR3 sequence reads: CASSLLGSTYNEQFF. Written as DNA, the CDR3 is TGCGCCAGCAGCCTGCTAGGGAGTACCTACAATGAGCAGTTCTTC.

CDR3: CASTPGQGAREAFF. The DNA of the CDR3 is TGTGCCAGCACCCCGGGACAGGGGGCTCGTGAAGCTTTCTTT. V and J are TRBV28 and TRBJ1-1; 12 positions agree with TRBD1. CDR1 and CDR2 from the germline V gene are MDHEN and SYDVKM. J was trimmed by 7 bases and V by 7 bases; bases with no gene match: 7. The CDR3 covers 14 residues.

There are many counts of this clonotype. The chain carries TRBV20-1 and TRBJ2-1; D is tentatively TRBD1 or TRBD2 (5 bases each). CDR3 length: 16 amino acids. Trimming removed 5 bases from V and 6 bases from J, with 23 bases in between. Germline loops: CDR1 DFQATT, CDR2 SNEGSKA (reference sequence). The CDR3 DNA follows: TGCAGTGCTGGGGGATCGAGGGGAAAAAATCGCAATGAGCAGTTCTTC. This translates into CSAGGSRGKNRNEQFF.

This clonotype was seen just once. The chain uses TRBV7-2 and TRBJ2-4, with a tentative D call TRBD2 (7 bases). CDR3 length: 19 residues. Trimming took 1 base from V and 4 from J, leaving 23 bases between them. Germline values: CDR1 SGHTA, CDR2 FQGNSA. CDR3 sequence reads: CASSLVWGGVRGSKNIQYF. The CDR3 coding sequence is TGTGCCAGCAGCTTAGTTTGGGGGGGCGTGAGGGGCTCGAAAAACATTCAGTACTTC.

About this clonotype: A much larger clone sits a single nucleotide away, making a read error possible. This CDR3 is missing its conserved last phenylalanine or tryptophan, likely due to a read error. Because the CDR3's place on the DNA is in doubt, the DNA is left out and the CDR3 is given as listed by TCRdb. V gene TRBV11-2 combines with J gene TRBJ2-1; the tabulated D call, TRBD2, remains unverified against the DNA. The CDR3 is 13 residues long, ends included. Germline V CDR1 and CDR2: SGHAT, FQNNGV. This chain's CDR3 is CASSLDGPSSSFS.

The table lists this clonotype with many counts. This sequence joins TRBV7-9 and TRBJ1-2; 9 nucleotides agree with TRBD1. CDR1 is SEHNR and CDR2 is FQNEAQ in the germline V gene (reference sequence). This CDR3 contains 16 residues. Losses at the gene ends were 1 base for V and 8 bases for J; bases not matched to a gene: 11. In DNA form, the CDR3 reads TGTGCCAGCAGCTTAGGAGTGGGACAGGGTGCAAAAGGCTACACCTTC. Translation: CASSLGVGQGAKGYTF. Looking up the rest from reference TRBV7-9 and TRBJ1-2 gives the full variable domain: DTGVSQNPRHKITKRGQNVTFRCDPISEHNRLYWYRQTLGQGPEFLTYFQNEAQLEKSRLLSDRFSAERPKGSFSTLEIQRTEQGDSAMYLCASSLGVGQGAKGYTFGSGTRLTVV.

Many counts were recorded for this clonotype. As DNA, the CDR3 is TGTGCCAGCAGTTACTCTTACAGGGGGTATGGTGAAGCTTTCTTT. Its translation: CASSYSYRGYGEAFF. This chain uses TRBV6-5 with TRBJ1-1; 8 bases fit TRBD1. CDR1 is MNHEY, CDR2 SVGAGI, per germline. The ends lost 0 bases at V and 7 bases at J; junction bases unmatched: 7. The CDR3 has 15 residues.

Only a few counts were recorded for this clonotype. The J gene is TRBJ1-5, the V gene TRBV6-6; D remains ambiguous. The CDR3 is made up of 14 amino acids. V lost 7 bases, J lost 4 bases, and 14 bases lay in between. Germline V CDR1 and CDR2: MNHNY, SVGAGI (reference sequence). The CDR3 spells CASTENSLNQPQHF. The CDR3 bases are TGTGCCAGCACAGAGAACTCTCTAAATCAGCCCCAGCATTTT.

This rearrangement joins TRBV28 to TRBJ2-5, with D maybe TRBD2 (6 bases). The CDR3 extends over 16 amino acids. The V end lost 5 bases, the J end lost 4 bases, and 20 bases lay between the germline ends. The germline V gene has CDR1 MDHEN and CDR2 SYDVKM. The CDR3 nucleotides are TGTGCCAGCAGTCCCATCCTGGACTACGCCTCAGAGACCCAGTACTTC. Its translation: CASSPILDYASETQYF.

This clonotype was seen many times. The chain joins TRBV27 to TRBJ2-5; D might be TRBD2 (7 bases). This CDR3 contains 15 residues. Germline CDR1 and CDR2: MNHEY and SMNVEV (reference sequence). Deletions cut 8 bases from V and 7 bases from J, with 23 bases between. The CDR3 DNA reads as TGTGCCAGCGGAAGACTAGGGGGGGCGGCCGTGACCCAGTACTTC. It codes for CASGRLGGAAVTQYF.

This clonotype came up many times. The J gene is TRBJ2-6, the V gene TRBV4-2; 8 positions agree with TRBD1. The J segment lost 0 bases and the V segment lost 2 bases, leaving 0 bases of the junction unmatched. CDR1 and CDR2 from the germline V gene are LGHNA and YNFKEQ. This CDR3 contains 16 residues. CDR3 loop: CASSQTGGSGANVLTF. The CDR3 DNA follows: TGTGCCAGCAGCCAAACAGGGGGCTCTGGGGCCAACGTCCTGACTTTC.

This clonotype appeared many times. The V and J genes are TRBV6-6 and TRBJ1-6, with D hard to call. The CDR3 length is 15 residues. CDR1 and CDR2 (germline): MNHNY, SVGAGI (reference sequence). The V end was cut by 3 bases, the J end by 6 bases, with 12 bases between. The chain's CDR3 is CASSYRDKPNSPLHF. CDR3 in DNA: TGTGCCAGCAGTTATCGAGACAAACCTAATTCACCCCTCCACTTT.